What follows describes a single T cell receptor beta chain. These data are taken from a study of T cells in tumors after PD-1 blockade. TCRdb keeps only in-frame clones here, not all; method: immunoSEQ multiplex PCR. The sample records about 570 clones, roughly 70% being singletons. The TCR originated in a human donor with basal cell carcinoma. Sample: tumor tissue, taken after anti-PD-1 treatment.

The CDR3 reads CASSLDGFNEKLFF. CDR3 DNA: TGTGCCAGCAGCTTAGATGGGTTTAATGAAAAACTGTTTTTT. This chain connects TRBV7-2 to TRBJ1-4; D not certain. V dropped 1 base and J dropped 4 bases, with 7 bases sitting between them. Germline-derived CDR1 and CDR2 are SGHTA and FQGNSA. The CDR3 spans 14 residues. The whole variable domain, remainder taken from reference TRBV7-2 and TRBJ1-4, is GAGVSQSPSNKVTEKGKDVELRCDPISGHTALYWYRQSLGQGLEFLIYFQGNSAPDKSGLPSDRFSAERTGGSVSTLTIQRTQQEDSAVYLCASSLDGFNEKLFFGSGTQLSVL.